This section outlines one T cell receptor beta chain sequence together with its context. Germline V gene lookup returns CDR1 KGHDR and CDR2 SFDVKD. V shed 5 bases and J 8 bases; nucleotides not matched to a gene: 8. The CDR3 has 17 amino acids. These data originate in a study of blood T cell repertoires in COVID-19. The data were produced by immunoSEQ multiplex PCR, yet TCRdb's version contains in-frame clones alone and is incomplete. The data show over 200,000 clones, with around 84% seen just once and 5.9% held by the top ten. The receptor was derived from an elderly man with acute or convalescent COVID-19. Sequencing was performed on peripheral blood. The chain has TRBV24-1 and TRBJ2-1, with TRBD2 identical over 16 bases. The CDR3 here is CATSARAGTSGRDEQFF. DNA of the CDR3: TGTGCCACCAGTGCTAGGGCCGGGACTAGCGGGAGGGATGAGCAGTTCTTC.